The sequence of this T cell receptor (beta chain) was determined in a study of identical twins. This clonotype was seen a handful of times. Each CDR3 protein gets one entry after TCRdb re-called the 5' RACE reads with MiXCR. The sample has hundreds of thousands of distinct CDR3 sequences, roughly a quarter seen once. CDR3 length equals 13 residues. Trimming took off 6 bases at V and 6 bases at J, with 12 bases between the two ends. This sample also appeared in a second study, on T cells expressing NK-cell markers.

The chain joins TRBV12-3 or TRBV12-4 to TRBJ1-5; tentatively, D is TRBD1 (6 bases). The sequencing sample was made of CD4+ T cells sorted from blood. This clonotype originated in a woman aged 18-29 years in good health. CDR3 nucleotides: TGTGCCAGCAGAGAGACAGGAGGTCAGCCCCAGCATTTT. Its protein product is CASRETGGQPQHF.